This T cell receptor (beta chain) was sequenced during a study of long-term antiretroviral therapy in people with HIV. Overall study findings and caveats: Clones showing expansion before ART dominated the repertoire at all time points.

Trimming stripped 1 base from V and 1 base from J, with 17 bases between. The CDR3 consists of 17 residues. Germline-derived CDR1 and CDR2 are SGHRS and YFSETQ. The authors ran the immunoSEQ assay, v3.0, at survey level. Assay used: immunoSEQ multiplex PCR; TCRdb lists only in-frame clones, some missing. The data contain roughly 18,000 clones, 75% to 90% of them singletons. A word on this clone: The antigen remains undetermined.

This clonotype was obtained from a man aged 45 to 65 with HIV. The V gene is TRBV5-1, the J gene TRBJ1-1, with D hard to call. The material was unsorted PBMCs, obtained 4.2 years after starting antiretroviral therapy. The DNA for the CDR3 is TGCGCCAGCAGCTTGCAAGGGTTAGGGTCCTCGAACACTGAAGCTTTCTTT. Translation gives CASSLQGLGSSNTEAFF.